At least ten counts were recorded for the clone carrying this T cell receptor beta chain. The antigen is unknown. The read finishes 3 residues shy of the CDR3 end, and the germline J gene is used to complete it. Here immunoSEQ multiplex PCR was the method, and the copy in TCRdb shows in-frame clones only, minus some. The data show 35,000 to 50,000 clones, with none appearing a single time. The sample comes from a study of T cell clonality in common variable immunodeficiency. Findings and limits, study-wide: Shared TCRbeta clones were fewer between CVID subjects than controls. Links between repertoire features and CVID complications were heterogeneity-limited. Compared with healthy controls, CVID subjects showed increased TCRbeta clonality, mostly in about a third.

The germline V gene encodes CDR1 ENHRY and CDR2 SYGVKD. CDR3 length: 17 amino acids. Trimming at V came to 4 bases and at J to 3 bases, leaving 11 bases not matched to a gene. Sequencing used peripheral blood mononuclear cells. The clonotype comes from a person aged 18 to 75 in good health. The chain links TRBV10-3 to TRBJ2-5; 10 bases align to TRBD1. Incomplete CDR3 DNA: TGTGCCATCAGTGGAGTCGGGACAGGGGTTCGGGAAGAGACC. Translation: CAISGVGTGVREET. The CDR3, in full, reads CAISGVGTGVREETQYF.